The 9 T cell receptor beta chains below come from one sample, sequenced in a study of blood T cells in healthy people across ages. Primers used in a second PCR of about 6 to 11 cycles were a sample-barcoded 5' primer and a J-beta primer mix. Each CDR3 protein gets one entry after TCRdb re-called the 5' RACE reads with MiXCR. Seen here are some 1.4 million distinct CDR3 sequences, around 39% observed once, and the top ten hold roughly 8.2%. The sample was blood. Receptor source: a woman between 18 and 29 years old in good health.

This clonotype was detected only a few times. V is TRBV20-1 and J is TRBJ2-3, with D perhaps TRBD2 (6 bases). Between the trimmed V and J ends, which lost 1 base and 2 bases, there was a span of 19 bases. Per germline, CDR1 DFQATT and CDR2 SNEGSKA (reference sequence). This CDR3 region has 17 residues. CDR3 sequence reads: CSARVTRGSPTTDTQYF. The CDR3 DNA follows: TGCAGTGCTAGAGTAACGCGGGGTTCCCCAACCACAGATACGCAGTATTTT.

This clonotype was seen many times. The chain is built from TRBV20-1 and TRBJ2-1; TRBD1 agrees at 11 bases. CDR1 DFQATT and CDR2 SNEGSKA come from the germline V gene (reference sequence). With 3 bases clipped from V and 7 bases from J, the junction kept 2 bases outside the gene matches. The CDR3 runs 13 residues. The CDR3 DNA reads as TGCAGTGCTAGCGGGACAGGGGGGAATGAGCAGTTCTTC. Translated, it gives CSASGTGGNEQFF.

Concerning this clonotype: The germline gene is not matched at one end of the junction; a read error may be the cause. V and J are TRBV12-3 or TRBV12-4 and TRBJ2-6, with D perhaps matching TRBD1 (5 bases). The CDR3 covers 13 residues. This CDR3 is CASRFSGADVLTF. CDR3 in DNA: TGTGCCAGCAGATTTTCTGGGGCCGACGTCCTGACTTTC.

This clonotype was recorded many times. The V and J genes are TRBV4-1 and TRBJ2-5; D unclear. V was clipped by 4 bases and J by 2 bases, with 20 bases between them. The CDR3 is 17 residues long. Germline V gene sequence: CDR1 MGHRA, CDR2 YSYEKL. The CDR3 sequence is CASSPRGSSQEQETQYF. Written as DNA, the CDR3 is TGCGCCAGCAGCCCCCGTGGTAGTTCGCAGGAACAAGAGACCCAGTACTTC.

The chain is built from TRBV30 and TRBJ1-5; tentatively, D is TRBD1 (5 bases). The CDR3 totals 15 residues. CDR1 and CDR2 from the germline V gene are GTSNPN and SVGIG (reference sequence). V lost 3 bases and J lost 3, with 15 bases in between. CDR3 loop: CAWSVVGGINQPQHF. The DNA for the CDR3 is TGTGCCTGGAGCGTAGTGGGGGGGATCAATCAGCCCCAGCATTTT.

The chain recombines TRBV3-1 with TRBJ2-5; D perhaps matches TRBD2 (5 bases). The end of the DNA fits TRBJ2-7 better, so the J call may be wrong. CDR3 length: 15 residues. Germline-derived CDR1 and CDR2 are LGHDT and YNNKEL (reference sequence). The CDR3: CASSQVFGGSYEQYF. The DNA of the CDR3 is TGTGCCAGCAGCCAAGTTTTCGGAGGTTCCTACGAGCAGTACTTC.

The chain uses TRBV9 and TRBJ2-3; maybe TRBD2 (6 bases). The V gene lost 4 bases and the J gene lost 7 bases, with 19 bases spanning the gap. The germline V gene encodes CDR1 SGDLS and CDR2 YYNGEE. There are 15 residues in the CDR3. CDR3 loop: CASSPRETKLYTQYF. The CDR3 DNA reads TGTGCCAGCAGCCCTCGGGAGACCAAGCTTTATACGCAGTATTTT.

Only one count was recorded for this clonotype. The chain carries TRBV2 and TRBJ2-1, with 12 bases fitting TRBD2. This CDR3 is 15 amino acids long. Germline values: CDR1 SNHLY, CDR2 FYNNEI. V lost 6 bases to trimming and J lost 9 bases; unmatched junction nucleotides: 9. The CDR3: CASRPTSGSFSEQFF. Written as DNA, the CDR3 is TGTGCCAGCAGGCCGACTAGCGGGAGTTTCAGTGAGCAGTTCTTC.

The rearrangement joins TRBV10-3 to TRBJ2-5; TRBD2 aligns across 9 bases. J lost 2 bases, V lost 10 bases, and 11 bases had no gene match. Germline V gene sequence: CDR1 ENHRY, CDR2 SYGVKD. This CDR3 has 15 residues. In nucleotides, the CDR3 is TGTGCCACCAGCGGGGGGTACAGGGTACAAGAGACCCAGTACTTC. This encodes CATSGGYRVQETQYF.